This entry is about one T cell receptor (beta chain). The treatment: oral pan-JAK inhibitor, 5-10 mg twice daily. In each case, RNA was isolated and then reverse transcribed into cDNA as the sequencing template. Assay used: immunoSEQ multiplex PCR; TCRdb lists only in-frame clones, some missing. Among about 250,000 clones listed, 45% to 70% were seen once. This entry comes from a study of CD8+ T cells in alopecia areata. The germline CDR1 and CDR2 sequences are SQVTM and ANQGSEA. Deletions cut 7 bases from V and 2 bases from J, with 11 bases between. The CDR3 covers 12 residues. The TCR was taken from a human donor with alopecia areata. Sequencing used CD4+ T cells sorted from blood, obtained at week 52, from a patient treated with tofacitinib. The V call is TRBV29-1, the J call TRBJ1-1; D gene unclear. This chain's CDR3 is CSGFRVNTEAFF. The CDR3 nucleotides are TGCAGCGGCTTTCGGGTAAACACTGAAGCTTTCTTT. The full variable domain, in which reference TRBV29-1 and TRBJ1-1 provide the parts outside the CDR3, is SAVISQKPSRDICQRGTSLTIQCQVDSQVTMMFWYRQQPGQSLTLIATANQGSEATYESGFVIDKFPISRPNLTFSTLTVSNMSPEDSSIYLCSGFRVNTEAFFGQGTRLTVV.